What follows are 3 T cell receptor beta chains derived from one specimen sequenced in a study of breast tumors, draining lymph nodes, adjacent tissues. Axillary draining lymph nodes of breast cancer patients supplied the node samples. MiXCR, run by TCRdb on the multiplex PCR reads, gives a single entry per CDR3 protein. The sample shows some 130,000 distinct CDR3 sequences, about 20% of them seen only once. The sequencing sample was made of axillary lymph node tissue. These receptors all stem from a female donor with breast cancer. Some clones in this sample may be carry-over from other donors' samples.

This clonotype has at least ten counts. The chain is built from TRBV2 and TRBJ2-3; 12 bases match TRBD2. Unmatched junction bases numbered 5, after V lost 7 bases and J lost 6 bases. Germline-derived CDR1 and CDR2 are SNHLY and FYNNEI. The CDR3 is 14 residues long. The CDR3: CASILAGGRDTQYF. In DNA, the CDR3 is TGTGCCAGCATCCTAGCGGGGGGGCGCGATACGCAGTATTTT.

This clonotype has a count of ten or more. This chain connects TRBV5-4 to TRBJ2-5, with 7 bases that match TRBD2. This CDR3 contains 14 residues. Germline lookup yields CDR1 SGHNT and CDR2 YYREEE (reference sequence). With 2 bases clipped from V and 4 bases from J, the junction kept 5 bases outside the gene matches. For the CDR3, the DNA is TGTGCCAGCAGCTTCTCGGGGGGAGGAGAGACCCAGTACTTC. Translation: CASSFSGGGETQYF.

This clonotype was counted ten times or more. V is TRBV19 and J is TRBJ1-5; D unresolved. V gave up 5 bases and J gave up 9 bases, with 8 bases separating them. This CDR3 has 11 residues. Germline V lookup: CDR1 LNHDA, CDR2 SQIVND (reference sequence). CDR3 coding DNA: TGTGCCAGTAGTGTTCGAGGGCCCCAGCATTTT. It codes for CASSVRGPQHF.